The 29 T cell receptor beta chains below were found in one sample sequenced in a study of beta chain features in type 1 diabetes. Expressed TCRB transcripts were sequenced, since all the RNA that had been isolated was reverse transcribed. The protocol was immunoSEQ multiplex PCR, while the TCRdb copy is restricted to in-frame clones and leaves out a portion. The sample lists about 240,000 clones; 25% to 30% were seen once. The sequenced sample consisted of central memory CD4+ T cells from blood. Receptors were obtained from a man aged 25 to 45 in good health.

This clone was counted ten times or more. The chain combines TRBV13 with TRBJ2-7, with D hard to call. Germline CDR1 PRHDT, CDR2 FYEKMQ (reference sequence). CDR3 length: 12 residues. Trimming shortened V by 3 bases and J by 6 bases, and 9 bases separated the two germline ends. CDR3 nucleotide sequence: TGTGCCAGCAGCTTTTTAACTTCCGAGCAGTACTTC. Its translation is CASSFLTSEQYF.

This chain joins TRBV7-2 and TRBJ2-2; D is undetermined. Germline CDR1 reads SGHTA; CDR2 reads FQGNSA. The V gene lost 3 bases and the J gene lost 6 bases, with 8 bases spanning the gap. The CDR3 has 13 amino acids. The CDR3 here is CASSFNSAGELFF. CDR3 DNA sequence: TGTGCCAGCAGCTTTAATTCGGCCGGGGAGCTGTTTTTT.

The sample holds many counts of this clone. The genes are TRBV7-9 and TRBJ2-7; D is perhaps TRBD1 (6 bases). The CDR3 totals 14 residues. Trimming left V 4 bases short and J 3 bases short, with 13 bases between. Germline V gene sequence: CDR1 SEHNR, CDR2 FQNEAQ (reference sequence). CDR3 nucleotide sequence: TGTGCCAGCAGCTACGACAGGTCTTTCTACGAGCAGTACTTC. Residues: CASSYDRSFYEQYF.

The chain uses TRBV11-2 and TRBJ2-1, with D unresolved. The CDR3 is 14 amino acids. V shed 1 base and J shed 0 bases, with 4 bases lying between them. CDR1 SGHAT and CDR2 FQNNGV come from the germline V gene. CDR3 bases: TGTGCCAGCAGCTTAGTCCTCTCCTACAATGAGCAGTTCTTC. Encoded protein: CASSLVLSYNEQFF.

This clone was observed a handful of times. This chain connects TRBV29-1 to TRBJ2-7, with 7 bases that match TRBD1. With V trimmed by 4 bases and J by 0 bases, 6 bases remained unmatched. Germline V lookup: CDR1 SQVTM, CDR2 ANQGSEA. There are 14 residues in the CDR3. The CDR3 region is CSVVGGDPSYEQYF. Written as DNA, the CDR3 is TGCAGCGTTGTAGGGGGCGACCCCTCCTACGAGCAGTACTTC.

This clone was observed a handful of times. The chain couples TRBV29-1 to TRBJ2-1; 9 nucleotides align to TRBD2. V was pared by 5 bases and J by 4 bases, with 6 bases of the junction left unmatched. Germline assignment: CDR1 SQVTM and CDR2 ANQGSEA. The CDR3 extends over 14 amino acids. The CDR3: CSVIAGVAYNEQFF. DNA of the CDR3: TGCAGCGTTATAGCGGGGGTAGCTTACAATGAGCAGTTCTTC.

The chain links TRBV7-9 to TRBJ2-5; 7 nucleotides line up with TRBD2. CDR3 length: 15 amino acids. After removal of 1 base from V and 5 bases from J, the junction contained 7 bases not matched to a gene. Germline CDR1 and CDR2: SEHNR and FQNEAQ (reference sequence). CDR3 sequence reads: CASSLVAGGGETQYF. The CDR3 coding sequence is TGTGCCAGCAGCTTAGTAGCGGGCGGAGGGGAGACCCAGTACTTC. Together with reference TRBV7-9 and TRBJ2-5, the CDR3 gives the full variable domain: DTGVSQNPRHKITKRGQNVTFRCDPISEHNRLYWYRQTLGQGPEFLTYFQNEAQLEKSRLLSDRFSAERPKGSFSTLEIQRTEQGDSAMYLCASSLVAGGGETQYFGPGTRLLVL.

This clone has just a few counts. The chain employs TRBV4-2 and TRBJ2-3; the D call may be TRBD1 or TRBD2 (5 bases each). The CDR3 loop spans 17 amino acids. Germline CDR1 and CDR2: LGHNA and YNFKEQ. V was trimmed by 1 base and J by 2 bases, leaving 16 bases between them. CDR3 amino acids: CASSQVTVSGHTDTQYF. The CDR3 DNA reads TGTGCCAGCAGCCAAGTGACTGTCAGCGGACACACAGATACGCAGTATTTT.

This clone has just a few counts. This chain connects TRBV2 to TRBJ1-5; D might be TRBD1 (6 bases). Germline loops: CDR1 SNHLY, CDR2 FYNNEI. The CDR3 runs to 13 residues. Trimming pared 7 bases from V and 1 base from J, leaving 8 bases between. The CDR3 DNA follows: TGTGCCAGCACTACAGGGAGCAATCAGCCCCAGCATTTT. The encoded protein is CASTTGSNQPQHF.

This chain uses TRBV6-5 with TRBJ2-7; D not resolved. The length of the CDR3 is 12 residues. Per germline, CDR1 MNHEY and CDR2 SVGAGI. V lost 5 bases to trimming and J lost 3 bases, with 8 bases between them. In DNA, the CDR3 is TGTGCCAGCAGTAGAACGGACTACGAGCAGTACTTC. Translated, it gives CASSRTDYEQYF.

This clone was observed at least ten times. The chain combines TRBV5-1 with TRBJ2-1; 10 bases line up with TRBD2. With V trimmed by 2 bases and J by 6 bases, 8 bases remained unmatched. Germline CDR1 reads SGHRS; CDR2 reads YFSETQ. The CDR3 is 16 amino acids. The CDR3: CASSLILAGLGNEQFF. The CDR3 nucleotides are TGCGCCAGCAGCTTAATACTAGCGGGATTAGGCAATGAGCAGTTCTTC.

This clone was observed a few times. The genes are TRBV19 and TRBJ2-3, with TRBD2 matching over 14 bases. The CDR3 loop spans 17 amino acids. The V and J ends lost 5 bases and 5 bases, in that order; junction bases with no gene match: 9. Germline values: CDR1 LNHDA, CDR2 SQIVND (reference sequence). This CDR3 is CASSPGLAGAPGDTQYF. The DNA for the CDR3 is TGTGCCAGTAGTCCGGGACTAGCGGGGGCGCCTGGAGATACGCAGTATTTT.

Ten or more counts support this clone. The rearrangement uses TRBV5-6 and TRBJ1-2; 10 bases line up with TRBD1. The germline gives CDR1 SGHDT, CDR2 YYEEEE. V lost 4 bases, J lost 8 bases, and 11 bases stayed unmatched. This CDR3 is 15 amino acids long. The CDR3 region has the DNA TGTGCCAGCAGCCCTGGGGTTGACAGGGGGCGAGGCTACACCTTC. Protein sequence: CASSPGVDRGRGYTF.

This clone has a handful of counts. The rearrangement joins TRBV7-2 to TRBJ1-1; D is possibly TRBD1 (5 bases). The germline gives CDR1 SGHTA, CDR2 FQGNSA. The CDR3 covers 15 residues. V lost 2 bases to trimming and J lost 2 bases, with 12 bases between them. This chain's CDR3 is CASSLSPGTNTEAFF. The CDR3 DNA follows: TGTGCCAGCAGCTTAAGTCCAGGGACTAACACTGAAGCTTTCTTT.

The genes are TRBV6-1 and TRBJ1-1; D is undetermined. Trimming removed 6 bases at V and 3 bases at J, with 11 bases between. This CDR3 has 13 residues. The germline CDR1 and CDR2 sequences are MNHNS and SASEGT. CDR3 protein: CASSLDGYTEAFF. Written as DNA, the CDR3 is TGTGCCAGCAGCCTGGACGGCTACACTGAAGCTTTCTTT.

The chain couples TRBV5-1 to TRBJ1-1; the D is unclear. Germline-derived CDR1 and CDR2 are SGHRS and YFSETQ. The CDR3 has 14 residues. V was cut by 0 bases and J by 1 base, with 7 bases left in between. The CDR3 reads CASSLGERNTEAFF. In nucleotides, the CDR3 is TGCGCCAGCAGCTTGGGGGAGAGGAACACTGAAGCTTTCTTT.

The rearrangement joins TRBV5-1 to TRBJ1-3, with TRBD1 as a possible D gene (5 bases). V was shortened by 0 bases and J by 0 bases, with 13 bases between the two germline ends. The V gene's germline CDR1 is SGHRS and CDR2 YFSETQ. The CDR3 runs 17 residues. CDR3 in amino acids: CASSLEGTANSGNTIYF. CDR3 bases: TGCGCCAGCAGCTTGGAGGGGACGGCGAACTCTGGAAACACCATATATTTT.

Note on this clone: With a much larger clone just one base away, this may be a read error. The chain couples TRBV29-1 to TRBJ2-5; D possibly corresponds to TRBD2 (5 bases). CDR1 SQVTM and CDR2 ANQGSEA come from the germline V gene. V was clipped by 3 bases and J by 5 bases, with 7 bases between them. This CDR3 region has 11 residues. The CDR3, as DNA: TGCAGCGTTGACAGGAGGGAGACCCAGTACTTC. Translation gives CSVDRRETQYF.

The V gene is TRBV11-1, the J gene TRBJ2-1; the match to TRBD2 covers 11 bases. CDR1 is SGHAT and CDR2 is FQDESV in the germline V gene (reference sequence). The CDR3 covers 17 residues. V dropped 5 bases and J dropped 7; count of bases not matched to a gene: 13. CDR3 protein: CASSPDLSTSGGNEQFF. For the CDR3, the DNA is TGTGCCAGCAGCCCCGACTTAAGTACTAGCGGGGGAAATGAGCAGTTCTTC.

The rearrangement joins TRBV29-1 to TRBJ1-2, with a weak D call TRBD1 (6 bases). The CDR3 is made up of 12 amino acids. Per the germline V gene, CDR1 is SQVTM and CDR2 is ANQGSEA. With 1 base removed from V and 5 bases from J, the gap between germline ends came to 8 bases. The CDR3 bases are TGCAGCGTTGAAGCAGGGGCATATGGCTACACCTTC. This sequence encodes CSVEAGAYGYTF.

This clone appeared once. The chain uses TRBV28 and TRBJ1-5; D is possibly TRBD1 (5 bases). Germline V CDR1 and CDR2: MDHEN, SYDVKM. V shed 7 bases and J shed 4 bases, with 8 bases lying between them. The CDR3 contains 12 residues. The CDR3 nucleotides read TGTGCCAGCAAAGGGGTTAATCAGCCCCAGCATTTT. It encodes CASKGVNQPQHF. Looking up the rest from reference TRBV28 and TRBJ1-5 gives the full variable domain: DVKVTQSSRYLVKRTGEKVFLECVQDMDHENMFWYRQDPGLGLRLIYFSYDVKMKEKGDIPEGYSVSREKKERFSLILESASTNQTSMYLCASKGVNQPQHFGDGTRLSIL.

This chain links TRBV29-1 with TRBJ2-3, with 9 bases matching TRBD2. The CDR3 has 14 residues. V dropped 2 bases and J dropped 0; count of bases not matched to a gene: 0. Germline lookup yields CDR1 SQVTM and CDR2 ANQGSEA. In DNA form, the CDR3 reads TGCAGCGTTGAAACTAGCGGGAGCACAGATACGCAGTATTTT. This gives the protein CSVETSGSTDTQYF.

The CDR3 protein is CASSLVQGGQPQHF. CDR3 nucleotide sequence: TGTGCCAGCAGCTTAGTCCAAGGTGGGCAGCCCCAGCATTTT. The V gene is TRBV7-2, the J gene TRBJ1-5, with no clear D. Germline V gene sequence: CDR1 SGHTA, CDR2 FQGNSA. The CDR3 length is 14 residues. Trimming removed 1 base from V and 7 bases from J, with 11 bases in between.

The rearrangement joins TRBV27 to TRBJ1-5, with a tentative D call TRBD1 (5 bases). Looked up from germline, CDR1 is MNHEY and CDR2 is SMNVEV (reference sequence). This CDR3 comprises 14 residues. V was clipped by 5 bases and J by 4 bases, with 12 bases between them. The CDR3 loop reads CASSPLEGNQPQHF. DNA for the CDR3: TGTGCCAGCAGTCCCCTGGAGGGGAATCAGCCCCAGCATTTT.

The chain is built from TRBV6-6 and TRBJ1-2; no reliable D call. This CDR3 spans 11 amino acids. The V gene's germline CDR1 is MNHNY and CDR2 SVGAGI (reference sequence). Trimming left V 6 bases short and J 5 bases short, with 7 bases between. The CDR3 bases are TGTGCCAGCAGGGGTCCATATGGCTACACCTTC. As protein: CASRGPYGYTF.

This clone was observed a few times. The rearrangement uses TRBV6-5 and TRBJ2-7; weak D call: TRBD1 (5 bases). The CDR3 covers 15 residues. With 4 bases removed from V and 5 bases from J, the gap between germline ends came to 18 bases. CDR1 is MNHEY and CDR2 is SVGAGI in the germline V gene. CDR3 region: CASSSQQVPSNEQYF. Here the CDR3 DNA reads TGTGCCAGCAGTTCGCAACAGGTGCCCTCGAACGAGCAGTACTTC.

The genes are TRBV5-6 and TRBJ2-3, with D unresolved. CDR3 length: 13 residues. Between the trimmed V and J ends, which lost 0 bases and 2 bases, there was a span of 4 bases. Looked up from germline, CDR1 is SGHDT and CDR2 is YYEEEE. The CDR3 is CASSLAFTDTQYF. The CDR3 bases are TGTGCCAGCAGCTTGGCCTTCACAGATACGCAGTATTTT.

In its sample, this clone was seen a few times. The sample contains more than one DNA sequence encoding this CDR3. The genes are TRBV5-6 and TRBJ2-5; D is unclear. The germline V gene encodes CDR1 SGHDT and CDR2 YYEEEE. Trimming cost V 0 bases and J 6 bases, with 6 bases left between them. CDR3 length: 12 amino acids. The CDR3 spells CASSLVGQTQYF. The CDR3 coding sequence is TGTGCCAGCAGCTTGGTTGGACAGACCCAGTACTTC.

This rearrangement joins TRBV25-1 to TRBJ2-2; 8 bases are a match to TRBD2. The CDR3 totals 15 residues. Looked up from germline, CDR1 is MGHDK and CDR2 is SYGVNS. The V gene end was trimmed by 7 bases and the J gene end by 0 bases; junction bases not matched to a gene: 4. The CDR3 loop reads CASTLSGTNTGELFF. The CDR3 nucleotides read TGTGCCAGCACCCTTAGCGGGACGAACACCGGGGAGCTGTTTTTT.